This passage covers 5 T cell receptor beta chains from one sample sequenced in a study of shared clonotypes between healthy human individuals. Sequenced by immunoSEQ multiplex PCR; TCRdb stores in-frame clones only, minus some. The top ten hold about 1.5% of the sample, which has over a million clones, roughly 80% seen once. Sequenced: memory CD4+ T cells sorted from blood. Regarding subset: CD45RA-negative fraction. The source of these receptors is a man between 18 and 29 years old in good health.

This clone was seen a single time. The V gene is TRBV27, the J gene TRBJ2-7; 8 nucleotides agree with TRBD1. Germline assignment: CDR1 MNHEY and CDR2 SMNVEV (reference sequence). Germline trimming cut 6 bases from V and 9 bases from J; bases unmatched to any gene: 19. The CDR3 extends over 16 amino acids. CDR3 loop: CASSPVLGQVLRVQYF. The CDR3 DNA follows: TGTGCCAGCAGCCCGGTCCTGGGACAGGTCTTACGAGTGCAGTACTTC.

The CDR3 loop reads CASSTGTDARGTDTQYF. The CDR3 nucleotides read TGCGCCAGCAGTACCGGGACGGACGCCCGAGGCACAGATACGCAGTATTTT. The chain couples TRBV5-1 to TRBJ2-3; D tentatively reads TRBD1 or TRBD2 (5 bases each). Germline lookup yields CDR1 SGHRS and CDR2 YFSETQ. The V and J ends lost 5 bases and 1 base respectively, with 20 bases between them. This CDR3 contains 17 residues.

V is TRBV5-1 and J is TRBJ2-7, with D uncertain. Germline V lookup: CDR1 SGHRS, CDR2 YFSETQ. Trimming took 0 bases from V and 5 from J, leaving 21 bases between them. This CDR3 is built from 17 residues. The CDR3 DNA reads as TGCGCCAGCAGCTTGGCTACCTTCGGTTCAAGATTAAACGAGCAGTACTTC. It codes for CASSLATFGSRLNEQYF.

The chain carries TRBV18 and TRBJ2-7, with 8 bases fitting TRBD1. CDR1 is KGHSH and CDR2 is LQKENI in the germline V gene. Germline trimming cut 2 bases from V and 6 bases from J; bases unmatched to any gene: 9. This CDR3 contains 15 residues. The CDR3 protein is CASSPTKDRVREQYF. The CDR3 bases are TGTGCCAGCTCACCAACGAAGGACAGGGTTCGCGAGCAGTACTTC.

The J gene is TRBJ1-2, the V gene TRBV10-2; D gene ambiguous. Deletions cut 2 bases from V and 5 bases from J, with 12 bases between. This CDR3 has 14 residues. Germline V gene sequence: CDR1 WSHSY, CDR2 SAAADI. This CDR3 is CASSEPRTAYGYTF. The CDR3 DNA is TGCGCCAGCAGTGAGCCGAGGACGGCGTATGGCTACACCTTC.